These 21 T cell receptor beta chains originate from one sample sequenced in a study of T cell responses to AZD1222 COVID-19 vaccine. Sequenced by immunoSEQ multiplex PCR; TCRdb stores in-frame clones only, minus some. The sample contains 90,000 to 120,000 clones, about 89% of which appear only once. The sequenced sample was peripheral blood, obtained on day 0 of AZD1222 vaccination. Receptors originate from an adult in good health.

The chain couples TRBV11-1 to TRBJ1-1; D gene uncertain. V was trimmed by 5 bases and J by 5 bases, leaving 9 bases between them. The CDR3 extends over 12 amino acids. Germline values: CDR1 SGHAT, CDR2 FQDESV (reference sequence). In DNA form, the CDR3 reads TGTGCCAGCAGCACCATTGGTACTGAAGCTTTCTTT. Encoded protein: CASSTIGTEAFF.

To note about this clone: The junction departs from germline at one end; a sequencing error may be responsible. The rearrangement uses TRBV5-6 and TRBJ1-1; D might be TRBD1 (5 bases). This CDR3 is built from 11 residues. Per the germline V gene, CDR1 is SGHDT and CDR2 is YYEEEE. CDR3: CASSTGGVLLF. The CDR3 DNA is TGTGCCAGCAGCACAGGTGGGGTACTACTCTTT.

The chain links TRBV11-3 to TRBJ2-4; 9 bases fit TRBD1. Germline V lookup: CDR1 SGHNT, CDR2 YENEEA. The trim removed 5 bases at V and 0 bases at J, leaving 17 bases unmatched. The CDR3 has 20 amino acids. CDR3 sequence: CASSLFPGQGFGIAKNIQYF. Here the CDR3 DNA reads TGTGCCAGCAGCCTATTCCCGGGACAGGGATTTGGAATAGCCAAAAACATTCAGTACTTC.

The chain has TRBV5-1 and TRBJ2-2; D could derive from TRBD1 or TRBD2 (6 bases each). Trimming took 5 bases from V and 6 from J, leaving 17 bases between them. The CDR3 consists of 15 residues. Germline V lookup: CDR1 SGHRS, CDR2 YFSETQ. CDR3 in amino acids: CASSFLLGGPGELFF. CDR3 nucleotide sequence: TGCGCCAGCAGTTTTCTATTAGGGGGGCCCGGGGAGCTGTTTTTT.

This clone has a single count. This chain joins TRBV7-9 and TRBJ1-2, with TRBD1 matching 8 bases. V trimming: 5 bases; J trimming: 6 bases; junction bases outside the gene matches: 8. This CDR3 is 14 amino acids long. Germline CDR1 and CDR2: SEHNR and FQNEAQ (reference sequence). The CDR3 sequence is CASSPGQGLDGYTF. CDR3 nucleotides: TGTGCCAGCAGCCCCGGACAGGGATTGGATGGCTACACCTTC.

Here the CDR3 reads CAWTTDSYEQYF. CDR3 nucleotide sequence: TGTGCCTGGACAACAGACTCCTACGAGCAGTACTTC. V usage is TRBV30 and J usage is TRBJ2-7; D ambiguous. CDR1 is GTSNPN, CDR2 SVGIG, per germline (reference sequence). The length of the CDR3 is 12 residues. V was pared by 4 bases and J by 0 bases, with 7 bases between.

This clone was found once. The V call is TRBV7-9, the J call TRBJ1-1, with TRBD1 matching 7 bases. J was trimmed by 0 bases and V by 5 bases; bases with no gene match: 6. This CDR3 comprises 15 residues. The V gene's germline CDR1 is SEHNR and CDR2 FQNEAQ (reference sequence). This CDR3 is CASSLGDRVNTEAFF. The CDR3, as DNA: TGTGCCAGCAGCCTCGGAGACAGGGTGAACACTGAAGCTTTCTTT.

V and J are TRBV7-9 and TRBJ2-7, with TRBD1 as a possible D gene (6 bases). The CDR3 loop spans 14 amino acids. Trimming pared 2 bases from V and 1 base from J, leaving 9 bases between. Germline-derived CDR1 and CDR2 are SEHNR and FQNEAQ (reference sequence). The CDR3 sequence: CASSLRTESYEQYF. The CDR3 DNA reads as TGTGCCAGCAGCTTAAGGACAGAATCCTACGAGCAGTACTTC.

The V and J genes are TRBV5-4 and TRBJ2-7; D might be TRBD1 (5 bases). CDR3 length: 14 amino acids. Germline assignment: CDR1 SGHNT and CDR2 YYREEE (reference sequence). V lost 3 bases and J 5 bases, leaving 15 bases between the germline ends. The CDR3 DNA follows: TGTGCCAGCAGCTCGCCAGGGTCCAACCACGAGCAGTACTTC. Protein: CASSSPGSNHEQYF.

This clone occurred a few times. This sequence joins TRBV28 and TRBJ1-6, with D tentatively TRBD1 (5 bases). Germline V gene lookup returns CDR1 MDHEN and CDR2 SYDVKM. V was clipped by 5 bases and J by 7 bases, with 15 bases between them. CDR3 length equals 15 residues. The CDR3 loop is CASSPPGPRNSPLHF. CDR3 coding DNA: TGTGCCAGCAGTCCTCCGGGACCTAGGAATTCACCCCTCCACTTT.

V usage is TRBV2 and J usage is TRBJ2-1; maybe TRBD2 (5 bases). The CDR3 has 13 amino acids. With 3 bases removed from V and 9 bases from J, the gap between germline ends came to 12 bases. The V gene's germline CDR1 is SNHLY and CDR2 FYNNEI. CDR3 protein: CASSDVGSVEQFF. CDR3 nucleotides: TGTGCCAGCAGTGATGTGGGGAGCGTTGAGCAGTTCTTC.

This clone was counted between two and nine times. The chain is built from TRBV28 and TRBJ1-2; D unclear. The germline V gene has CDR1 MDHEN and CDR2 SYDVKM. V was trimmed by 6 bases and J by 6 bases, leaving 14 bases between them. The CDR3 loop spans 13 amino acids. CDR3 nucleotides: TGTGCCAGCAGCACATGGACGATAAATGGCTACACCTTC. This codes for CASSTWTINGYTF.

This rearrangement joins TRBV5-1 to TRBJ2-5; 10 bases line up with TRBD1. Losses at the gene ends were 4 bases for V and 5 bases for J; bases not matched to a gene: 14. The CDR3 is 17 residues long. Per germline, CDR1 SGHRS and CDR2 YFSETQ. The CDR3 spells CASSPVALGQGQETQYF. The CDR3 DNA reads as TGCGCCAGCAGCCCCGTGGCCTTGGGACAGGGGCAGGAGACCCAGTACTTC.

J is TRBJ1-1 and V is TRBV19; TRBD1 might be the D (6 bases). The CDR3 consists of 13 residues. Trimming stripped 5 bases from V and 2 bases from J, with 9 bases between. The germline gives CDR1 LNHDA, CDR2 SQIVND (reference sequence). CDR3 sequence (DNA): TGTGCCAGTAGTGACAGGCCAAACACTGAAGCTTTCTTT. Its protein is CASSDRPNTEAFF.

This clone was counted once. The rearrangement uses TRBV28 and TRBJ2-7, with a weak D call TRBD2 (6 bases). The germline gives CDR1 MDHEN, CDR2 SYDVKM. The CDR3 totals 15 residues. The V end was cut by 6 bases, the J end by 3 bases, with 18 bases between. The CDR3 DNA reads TGTGCCAGCAGCCTGTCAGCGGGTGCCGTCTACGAGCAGTACTTC. Translating it yields CASSLSAGAVYEQYF.

The V and J genes are TRBV11-2 and TRBJ2-1; no clear D. Germline V gives CDR1 SGHAT, CDR2 FQNNGV. The CDR3 runs 13 residues. V was trimmed by 5 bases and J by 2 bases, leaving 7 bases between them. CDR3 nucleotide sequence: TGTGCCAGCAGCGACGCAACCTACAATGAGCAGTTCTTC. It specifies CASSDATYNEQFF. Full variable domain (rest looked up from reference TRBV11-2 and TRBJ2-1): EAGVAQSPRYKIIEKRQSVAFWCNPISGHATLYWYQQILGQGPKLLIQFQNNGVVDDSQLPKDRFSAERLKGVDSTLKIQPAKLEDSAVYLCASSDATYNEQFFGPGTRLTVL.

The chain carries TRBV7-2 and TRBJ2-3; D is undetermined. Germline V gene sequence: CDR1 SGHTA, CDR2 FQGNSA. The germline V and J ends were trimmed by 0 bases and 5 bases, with 0 bases remaining between them. This CDR3 spans 11 amino acids. The CDR3 loop is CASSLADTQYF. In nucleotides, the CDR3 is TGTGCCAGCAGCTTAGCAGATACGCAGTATTTT.

The chain couples TRBV6-5 to TRBJ1-1; 9 nucleotides align to TRBD1. This CDR3 is 14 amino acids long. With 6 bases clipped from V and 6 bases from J, the junction kept 8 bases outside the gene matches. From germline, CDR1 is MNHEY and CDR2 SVGAGI. CDR3 loop: CASSLTGGKPEAFF. CDR3 nucleotides: TGTGCCAGCAGCCTAACAGGGGGCAAGCCTGAAGCTTTCTTT.

This clone was recorded only once. The chain links TRBV28 to TRBJ2-6; 7 nucleotides match TRBD2. The CDR3 length is 14 residues. CDR1 is MDHEN, CDR2 SYDVKM, per germline. Unmatched junction bases numbered 2, after V lost 6 bases and J lost 3 bases. This chain's CDR3 is CASRREDGANVLTF. CDR3 coding DNA: TGTGCCAGCAGACGGGAGGATGGGGCCAACGTCCTGACTTTC.

CDR3 nucleotides: TGTGCCAGCAGTCAGACAGGGGGCAAGGGTGGCTACACCTTC. Translating it yields CASSQTGGKGGYTF. This chain joins TRBV3-1 (or the pseudogene TRBV3-2) and TRBJ1-2, with TRBD1 matching 10 bases. Germline V gene data show CDR1 as LGHDT and CDR2 as YNNKEL (reference sequence). With V trimmed by 6 bases and J by 7 bases, 8 bases remained unmatched. CDR3 length: 14 amino acids.

Comment on this clone: A junction boundary mismatches the germline segment, possibly from a read error. The chain links TRBV10-2 to TRBJ2-3, with 7 bases matching TRBD1. Germline V gene data show CDR1 as WSHSY and CDR2 as SAAADI. The CDR3 extends over 14 amino acids. CDR3 protein: CASSERDSKDTQYF. CDR3 sequence (DNA): TGCGCCAGCAGCGAACGGGACAGCAAAGATACGCAGTATTTT.